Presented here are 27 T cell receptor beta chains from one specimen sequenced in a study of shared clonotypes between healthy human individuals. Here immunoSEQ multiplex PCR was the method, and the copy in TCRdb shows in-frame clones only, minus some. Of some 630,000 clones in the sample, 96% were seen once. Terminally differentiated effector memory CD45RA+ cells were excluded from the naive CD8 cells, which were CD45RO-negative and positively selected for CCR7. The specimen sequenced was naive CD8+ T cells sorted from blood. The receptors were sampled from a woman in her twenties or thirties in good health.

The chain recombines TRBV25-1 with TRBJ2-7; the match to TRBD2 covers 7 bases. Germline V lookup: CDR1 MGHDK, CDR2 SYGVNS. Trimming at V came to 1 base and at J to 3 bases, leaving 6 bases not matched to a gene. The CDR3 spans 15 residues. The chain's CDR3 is CASSEWVGGDYEQYF. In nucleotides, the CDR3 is TGTGCCAGCAGTGAATGGGTGGGAGGGGACTACGAGCAGTACTTC.

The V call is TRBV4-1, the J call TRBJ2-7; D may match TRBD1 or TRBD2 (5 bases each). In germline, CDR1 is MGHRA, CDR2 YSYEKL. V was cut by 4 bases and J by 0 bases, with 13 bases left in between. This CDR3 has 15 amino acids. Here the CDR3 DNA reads TGCGCCAGCAGCCCGGGACCGCTGAGCTCCTACGAGCAGTACTTC. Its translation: CASSPGPLSSYEQYF.

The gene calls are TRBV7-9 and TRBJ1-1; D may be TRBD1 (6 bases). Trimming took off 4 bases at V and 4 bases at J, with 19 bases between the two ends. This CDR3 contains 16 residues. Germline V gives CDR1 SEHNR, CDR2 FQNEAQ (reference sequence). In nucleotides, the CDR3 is TGTGCCAGCAGCTCGCTCAGGGGACCGGATAGCACTGAAGCTTTCTTT. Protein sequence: CASSSLRGPDSTEAFF.

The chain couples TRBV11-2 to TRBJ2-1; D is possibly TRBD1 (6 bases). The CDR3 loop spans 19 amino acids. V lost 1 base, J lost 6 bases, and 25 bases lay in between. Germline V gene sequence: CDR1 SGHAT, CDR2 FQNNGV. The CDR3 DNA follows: TGTGCCAGCAGCTTAGGACCGACCCTCGACAGGCATGATCCCAATGAGCAGTTCTTC. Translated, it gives CASSLGPTLDRHDPNEQFF. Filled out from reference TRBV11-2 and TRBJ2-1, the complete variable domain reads EAGVAQSPRYKIIEKRQSVAFWCNPISGHATLYWYQQILGQGPKLLIQFQNNGVVDDSQLPKDRFSAERLKGVDSTLKIQPAKLEDSAVYLCASSLGPTLDRHDPNEQFFGPGTRLTVL.

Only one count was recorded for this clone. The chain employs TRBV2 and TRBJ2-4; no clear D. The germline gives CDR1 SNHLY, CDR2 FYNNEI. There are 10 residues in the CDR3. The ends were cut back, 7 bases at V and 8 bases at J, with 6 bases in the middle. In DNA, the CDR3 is TGTGCCAGCATCGGACACATTCAGTACTTC. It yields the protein CASIGHIQYF.

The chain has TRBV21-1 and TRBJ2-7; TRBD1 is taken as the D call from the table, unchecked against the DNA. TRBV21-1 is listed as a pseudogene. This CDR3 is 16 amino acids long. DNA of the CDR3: TGTGCCAGCAGTAAGGAAAGCAGGACAGACTCCTACGAGCAGTACTTC. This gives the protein CASSKESRTDSYEQYF.

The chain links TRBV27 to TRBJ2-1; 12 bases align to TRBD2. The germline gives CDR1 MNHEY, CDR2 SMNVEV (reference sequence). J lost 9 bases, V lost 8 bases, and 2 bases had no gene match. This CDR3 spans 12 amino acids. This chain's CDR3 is CASGLAGTEQFF. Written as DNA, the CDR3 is TGTGCCAGCGGACTAGCGGGAACTGAGCAGTTCTTC.

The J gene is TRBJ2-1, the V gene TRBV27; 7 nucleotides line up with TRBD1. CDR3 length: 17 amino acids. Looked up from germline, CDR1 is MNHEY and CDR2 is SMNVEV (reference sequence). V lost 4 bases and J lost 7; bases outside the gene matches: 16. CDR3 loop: CASSSGAGKGAWNEQFF. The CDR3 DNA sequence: TGTGCCAGCAGTTCTGGGGCCGGGAAGGGGGCTTGGAATGAGCAGTTCTTC.

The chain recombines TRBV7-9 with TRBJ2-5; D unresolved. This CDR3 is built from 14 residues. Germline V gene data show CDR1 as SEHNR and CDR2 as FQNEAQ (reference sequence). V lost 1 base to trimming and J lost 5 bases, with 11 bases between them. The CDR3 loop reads CASSLVAPRETQYF. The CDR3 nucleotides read TGTGCCAGCAGCTTAGTGGCCCCGCGGGAGACCCAGTACTTC.

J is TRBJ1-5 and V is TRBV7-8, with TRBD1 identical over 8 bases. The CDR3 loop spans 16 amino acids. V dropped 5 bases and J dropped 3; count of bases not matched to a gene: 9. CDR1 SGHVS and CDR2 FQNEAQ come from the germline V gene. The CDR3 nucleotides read TGTGCCAGCAGCCTACCGGACAGGGCATTCAATCAGCCCCAGCATTTT. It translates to CASSLPDRAFNQPQHF.

Written as DNA, the CDR3 is TGTGCCAGCAGTTTCGGTAGGGGGGGCTACGAGCAGTACTTC. It is translated as CASSFGRGGYEQYF. The genes are TRBV27 and TRBJ2-7, with D possibly TRBD2 on 7 matching bases. The CDR3 sequence is 14 residues long. Per the germline V gene, CDR1 is MNHEY and CDR2 is SMNVEV (reference sequence). The germline V and J ends were trimmed by 3 bases and 3 bases, with 12 bases remaining between them.

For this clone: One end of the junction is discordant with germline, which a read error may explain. In DNA form, the CDR3 reads TGTGCCAGCAGCGGCCATCTTTTC. Translated: CASSGHLF. The chain uses TRBV5-8 and TRBJ1-2; no clear D. Germline loops: CDR1 SGHTS, CDR2 YDEGEE. The CDR3 spans 8 residues.

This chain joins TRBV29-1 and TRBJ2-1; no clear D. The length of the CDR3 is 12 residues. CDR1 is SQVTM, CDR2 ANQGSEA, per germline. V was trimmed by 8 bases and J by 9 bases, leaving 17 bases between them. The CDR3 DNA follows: TGCAGCCACCCCGGGTCTATTGGTGAGCAGTTCTTC. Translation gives CSHPGSIGEQFF.

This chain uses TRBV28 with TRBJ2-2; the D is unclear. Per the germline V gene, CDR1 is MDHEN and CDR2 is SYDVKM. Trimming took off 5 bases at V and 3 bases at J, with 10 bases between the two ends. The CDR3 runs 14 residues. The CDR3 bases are TGTGCCAGCAGTCTGGACGGTTACACCGGGGAGCTGTTTTTT. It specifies CASSLDGYTGELFF. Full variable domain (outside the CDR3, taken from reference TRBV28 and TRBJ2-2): DVKVTQSSRYLVKRTGEKVFLECVQDMDHENMFWYRQDPGLGLRLIYFSYDVKMKEKGDIPEGYSVSREKKERFSLILESASTNQTSMYLCASSLDGYTGELFFGEGSRLTVL.

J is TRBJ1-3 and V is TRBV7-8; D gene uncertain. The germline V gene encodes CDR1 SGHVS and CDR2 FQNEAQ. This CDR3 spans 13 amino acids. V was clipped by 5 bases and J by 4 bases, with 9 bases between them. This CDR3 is CASSPALGNTIYF. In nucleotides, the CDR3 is TGTGCCAGCAGCCCTGCGCTCGGAAACACCATATATTTT.

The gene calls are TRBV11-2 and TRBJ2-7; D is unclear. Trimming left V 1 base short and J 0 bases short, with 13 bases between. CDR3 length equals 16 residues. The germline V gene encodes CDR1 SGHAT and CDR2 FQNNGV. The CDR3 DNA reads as TGTGCCAGCAGCTTAGCCTCCTTGGGTTTCTCCTACGAGCAGTACTTC. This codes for CASSLASLGFSYEQYF.

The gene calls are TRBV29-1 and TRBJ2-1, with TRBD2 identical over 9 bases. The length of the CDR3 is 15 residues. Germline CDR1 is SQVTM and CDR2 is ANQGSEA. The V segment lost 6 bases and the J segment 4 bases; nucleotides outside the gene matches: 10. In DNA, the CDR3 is TGCAGCGTCCCTTTGCGGGAGGGCGTTTACAATGAGCAGTTCTTC. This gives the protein CSVPLREGVYNEQFF.

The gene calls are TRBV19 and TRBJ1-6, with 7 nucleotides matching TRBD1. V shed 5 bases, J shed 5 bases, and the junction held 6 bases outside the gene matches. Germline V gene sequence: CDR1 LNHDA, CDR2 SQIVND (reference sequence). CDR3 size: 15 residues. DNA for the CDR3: TGTGCCAGTAGTGCCTCGACAGGGAATAATTCACCCCTCCACTTT. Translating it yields CASSASTGNNSPLHF.

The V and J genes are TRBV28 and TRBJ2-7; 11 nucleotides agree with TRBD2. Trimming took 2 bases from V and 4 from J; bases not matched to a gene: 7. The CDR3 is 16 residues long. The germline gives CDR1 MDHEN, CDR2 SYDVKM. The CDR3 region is CASSLSLAGGGYEQYF. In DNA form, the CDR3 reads TGTGCCAGCAGTTTAAGCCTAGCGGGAGGCGGGTACGAGCAGTACTTC.

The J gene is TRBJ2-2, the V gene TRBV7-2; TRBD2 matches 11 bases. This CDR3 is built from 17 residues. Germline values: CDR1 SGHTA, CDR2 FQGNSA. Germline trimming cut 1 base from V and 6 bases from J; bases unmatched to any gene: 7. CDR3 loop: CASSLGVAGGPPGELFF. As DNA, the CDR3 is TGTGCCAGCAGCTTAGGAGTAGCGGGAGGGCCTCCCGGGGAGCTGTTTTTT. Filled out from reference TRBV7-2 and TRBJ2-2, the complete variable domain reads GAGVSQSPSNKVTEKGKDVELRCDPISGHTALYWYRQSLGQGLEFLIYFQGNSAPDKSGLPSDRFSAERTGGSVSTLTIQRTQQEDSAVYLCASSLGVAGGPPGELFFGEGSRLTVL.

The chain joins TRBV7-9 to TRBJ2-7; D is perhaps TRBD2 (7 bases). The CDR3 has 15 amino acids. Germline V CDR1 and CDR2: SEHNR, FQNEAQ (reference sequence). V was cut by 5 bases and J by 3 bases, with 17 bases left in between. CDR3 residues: CASSPTGGQFYEQYF. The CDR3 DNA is TGTGCCAGCAGCCCGACCGGGGGGCAGTTCTACGAGCAGTACTTC.

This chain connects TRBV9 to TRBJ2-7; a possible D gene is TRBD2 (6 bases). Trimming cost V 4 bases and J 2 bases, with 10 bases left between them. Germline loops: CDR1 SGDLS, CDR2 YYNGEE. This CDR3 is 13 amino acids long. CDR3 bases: TGTGCCAGCAGCCCTAGCGACCCCTACGAGCAGTACTTC. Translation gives CASSPSDPYEQYF.

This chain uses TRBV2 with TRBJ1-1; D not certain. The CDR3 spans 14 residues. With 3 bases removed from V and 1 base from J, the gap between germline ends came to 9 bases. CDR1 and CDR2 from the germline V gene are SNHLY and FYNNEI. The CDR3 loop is CASSELSSNTEAFF. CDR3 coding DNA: TGTGCCAGCAGTGAGTTGTCCTCGAACACTGAAGCTTTCTTT.

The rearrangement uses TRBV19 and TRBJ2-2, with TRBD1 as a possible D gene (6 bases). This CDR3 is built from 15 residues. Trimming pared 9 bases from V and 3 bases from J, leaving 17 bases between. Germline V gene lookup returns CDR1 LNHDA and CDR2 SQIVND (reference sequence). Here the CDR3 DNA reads TGTGCCAGCCTTTACAGGGCAAGCGACACCGGGGAGCTGTTTTTT. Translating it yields CASLYRASDTGELFF.

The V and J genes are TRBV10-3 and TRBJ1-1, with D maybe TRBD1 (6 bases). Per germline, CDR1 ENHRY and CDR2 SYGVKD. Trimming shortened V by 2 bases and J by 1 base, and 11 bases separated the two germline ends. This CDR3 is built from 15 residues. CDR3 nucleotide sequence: TGTGCCATCAGTGAGCCAGGGGATGCGAACACTGAAGCTTTCTTT. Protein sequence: CAISEPGDANTEAFF.

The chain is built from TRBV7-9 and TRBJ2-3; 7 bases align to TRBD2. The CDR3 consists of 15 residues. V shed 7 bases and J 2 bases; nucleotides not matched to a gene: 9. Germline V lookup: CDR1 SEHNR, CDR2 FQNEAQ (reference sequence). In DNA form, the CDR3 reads TGTGCCAGCATCCTGGGAGGGACCAACACAGATACGCAGTATTTT. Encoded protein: CASILGGTNTDTQYF.

The CDR3 bases are TGTGCCAGCAGCTTAGCGGCGGGAGAAAGAGATACGCAGTATTTT. This sequence encodes CASSLAAGERDTQYF. The J gene is TRBJ2-3, the V gene TRBV11-2, with TRBD2 matching 7 bases. Germline V lookup: CDR1 SGHAT, CDR2 FQNNGV. Losses at the gene ends were 1 base for V and 5 bases for J; bases not matched to a gene: 6. The CDR3 totals 15 residues.